This T cell receptor (beta chain) derives from a study of blood T cell repertoires in COVID-19. The wider study: PBMCs, B-cell-depleted T cells, or T cells were the source of the cDNA or gDNA that made up the material.

Clones were read by immunoSEQ multiplex PCR, and TCRdb kept only the in-frame ones, dropping some. The sample contains about 140,000 clones, around 87% of which appear only once. V lost 4 bases, J lost 2 bases, and 13 bases stayed unmatched. Germline CDR1 and CDR2: SGHNT and YYREEE (reference sequence). The CDR3 sequence is 17 residues long. Sequencing was carried out using peripheral blood. The TCR sequence derives from a man in his forties or fifties with active COVID-19. The chain carries TRBV5-4 and TRBJ2-3; 7 nucleotides agree with TRBD1. The DNA for the CDR3 is TGTGCCAGCAGCCGAGGGTCCATGGGACAGATCACAGATACGCAGTATTTT. Its translation: CASSRGSMGQITDTQYF.